This is a list of T cell receptor beta chains from one sample in a study of graft-versus-host responses after intestinal transplantation. These receptors' antigens are unknown. Assay: immunoSEQ multiplex PCR; the TCRdb copy retains only in-frame clones and omits some. Of tens of thousands of clones in the sample, about nine tenths were seen once. The sequencing used unstimulated CD8+ T cells sorted from spleen or lymph node cells, collected before transplant. These receptors all stem from a human donor who was the organ donor for an intestinal transplant. The CDR3 runs from the conserved cysteine through the conserved F or W. The D gene is left open where the match is weak. Size tells how often a clone was seen (once, few, many) or the class of an expanded clone, and some rows leave it out.

len: 14; j_gene: TRBJ1-4; d_gene: TRBD1; abundance: .; v_gene: TRBV2; CDR3nt: TGTGCCAGCAGTCGCGGGACAGGGGCTGAAAAACTGTTTTTT; CDR3aa: CASSRGTGAEKLFF
len: 9; j_gene: TRBJ1-2; d_gene: .; abundance: many; v_gene: TRBV27; CDR3nt: TGTGCCAGCAGGACAGGCTACACCTTC; CDR3aa: CASRTGYTF
len: 13; j_gene: TRBJ2-7; d_gene: .; abundance: .; v_gene: TRBV27; CDR3nt: TGTGCCAGCAGGTTAGCAGGGATCTCCGAGCAGTACTTC; CDR3aa: CASRLAGISEQYF
len: 18; j_gene: TRBJ2-7; d_gene: .; abundance: .; v_gene: TRBV4-1; CDR3nt: TGCGCCAGCAGCCAACCAGGGGGAGGTTCCCCGGGAGGGCCCGAGCAGTACTTC; CDR3aa: CASSQPGGGSPGGPEQYF
len: 14; j_gene: TRBJ1-1; d_gene: .; abundance: .; v_gene: TRBV6-1; CDR3nt: TGTGCCAGCAAAGAACAGCTTTTCCAAGCTGAAGCTTTCTTT; CDR3aa: CASKEQLFQAEAFF
len: 17; j_gene: TRBJ2-7; d_gene: .; abundance: once; v_gene: TRBV5-1; CDR3nt: TGCGCCAGCAGCTTGGAGGCTACCCTAGACTCTCCCTACGAGCAGTACTTC; CDR3aa: CASSLEATLDSPYEQYF
len: 17; j_gene: TRBJ2-6; d_gene: TRBD2; abundance: .; v_gene: TRBV9; CDR3nt: TGTGCCAGCAGCGTAGAGCGGGGGGTATCTGGGGCCAACGTCCTGACTTTC; CDR3aa: CASSVERGVSGANVLTF
len: 18; j_gene: TRBJ2-5; d_gene: TRBD2; abundance: .; v_gene: TRBV9; CDR3nt: TGTGCCAGCAGCGTAGCCCCCACGGGACTAGCGATTAAGAAGACCCAGTACTTC; CDR3aa: CASSVAPTGLAIKKTQYF
len: 16; j_gene: TRBJ2-1; d_gene: TRBD1; abundance: .; v_gene: TRBV7-9; CDR3nt: TGTGCCAGCAGCCCTGACAGGGGATACAAATACAATGAGCAGTTCTTC; CDR3aa: CASSPDRGYKYNEQFF
len: 13; j_gene: TRBJ1-1; d_gene: .; abundance: .; v_gene: TRBV7-6; CDR3nt: TGTGCCAGCGGCTTATCTCTAAACACTGAAGCTTTCTTT; CDR3aa: CASGLSLNTEAFF
len: 17; j_gene: TRBJ1-1; d_gene: TRBD1; abundance: .; v_gene: TRBV19; CDR3nt: TGTGCCAGTTGGGAGACAGGGCTCACTTTGCCGAACACTGAAGCTTTCTTT; CDR3aa: CASWETGLTLPNTEAFF
len: 14; j_gene: TRBJ1-2; d_gene: TRBD1; abundance: .; v_gene: TRBV5-1; CDR3nt: TGCGCCAGCAGCTGGACAGGGTTTAACTATGGCTACACCTTC; CDR3aa: CASSWTGFNYGYTF
len: 13; j_gene: TRBJ1-1; d_gene: .; abundance: once; v_gene: TRBV5-4; CDR3nt: TGTGCCAGCAGCTTGAGGTTGAACACTGAAGCTTTCTTT; CDR3aa: CASSLRLNTEAFF
len: 13; j_gene: TRBJ1-2; d_gene: .; abundance: .; v_gene: TRBV6-1; CDR3nt: TGTGCCAGTTCCAGCCCCTCCAGCTATGGCTACACCTTC; CDR3aa: CASSSPSSYGYTF
len: 15; j_gene: TRBJ2-2; d_gene: .; abundance: .; v_gene: TRBV6-1; CDR3nt: TGTGCCATCAGCATAAACTCTGGGGACACCGGGGAGCTGTTTTTT; CDR3aa: CAISINSGDTGELFF
len: 15; j_gene: TRBJ2-1; d_gene: TRBD2; abundance: few; v_gene: TRBV6-1; CDR3nt: TGTGCCAGCAGCCTGGCGGGGGGGCCAAACAATGAGCAGTTCTTC; CDR3aa: CASSLAGGPNNEQFF
len: 15; j_gene: TRBJ2-7; d_gene: TRBD1; abundance: .; v_gene: TRBV27; CDR3nt: TGTGCCAGCAGATTCTCGGGACAGGCCGTATCCGAGCAGTACTTC; CDR3aa: CASRFSGQAVSEQYF
len: 15; j_gene: TRBJ1-1; d_gene: .; abundance: .; v_gene: TRBV6-1; CDR3nt: TGTGCCAGCAGTCCTACAGGGCTCATGAACACTGAAGCTTTCTTT; CDR3aa: CASSPTGLMNTEAFF
len: 14; j_gene: TRBJ2-2; d_gene: .; abundance: .; v_gene: TRBV6-5; CDR3nt: TGTGCCAGCCTCGGGTACTGGGACACCGGGGAGCTGTTTTTT; CDR3aa: CASLGYWDTGELFF
len: 13; j_gene: TRBJ1-5; d_gene: .; abundance: .; v_gene: TRBV27; CDR3nt: TGTGCCAGCAGTTTTACAAGCAATCAGCCCCAGCATTTT; CDR3aa: CASSFTSNQPQHF
len: 15; j_gene: TRBJ1-2; d_gene: .; abundance: .; v_gene: TRBV4-3; CDR3nt: TGCGCCAGCAGCCGGACAGTTTCGATGGACTATGGCTACACCTTC; CDR3aa: CASSRTVSMDYGYTF
len: 14; j_gene: TRBJ1-1; d_gene: .; abundance: .; v_gene: TRBV5-1; CDR3nt: TGCGCCAGCAGCCGCTCAGGGTTAAGGACTGAAGCTTTCTTT; CDR3aa: CASSRSGLRTEAFF
len: 14; j_gene: TRBJ1-5; d_gene: .; abundance: .; v_gene: TRBV28; CDR3nt: TGTGCCAGCAGTTCAAGGGGGAGCAATCAGCCCCAGCATTTT; CDR3aa: CASSSRGSNQPQHF
len: 15; j_gene: TRBJ2-7; d_gene: TRBD1; abundance: .; v_gene: TRBV6-5; CDR3nt: TGTGCCAGCAGTTACTCGTCCGGGACAGCCTACGAGCAGTACTTC; CDR3aa: CASSYSSGTAYEQYF
len: 13; j_gene: TRBJ1-5; d_gene: .; abundance: once; v_gene: TRBV5-4; CDR3nt: TGTGCCAGCAGCTTGGAAGCCGGTGGGCCCCAGCATTTT; CDR3aa: CASSLEAGGPQHF
len: 14; j_gene: TRBJ1-1; d_gene: .; abundance: .; v_gene: TRBV5-4; CDR3nt: TGTGCCAGCAGCTTGGGCGGGGAGGGTACTGAAGCTTTCTTT; CDR3aa: CASSLGGEGTEAFF
len: 12; j_gene: TRBJ1-1; d_gene: .; abundance: few; v_gene: TRBV5-1; CDR3nt: TGCGCCAGCAGCTTGGACAGACTAGGGGCTTTCTTT; CDR3aa: CASSLDRLGAFF
len: 12; j_gene: TRBJ1-2; d_gene: .; abundance: .; v_gene: TRBV27; CDR3nt: TGTGCCAGTGTTTCGGGCGATAATGGCTACACCTTC; CDR3aa: CASVSGDNGYTF
len: 14; j_gene: TRBJ2-1; d_gene: .; abundance: .; v_gene: TRBV6-5; CDR3nt: TGTGCCAGCCGACTTTTGGGAAATGGAAATGAGCAGTTCTTC; CDR3aa: CASRLLGNGNEQFF